This entry concerns a single T cell receptor beta chain. Data came from immunoSEQ multiplex PCR; TCRdb stores just in-frame clones and leaves some out. Of around 120,000 clones listed, around nine tenths were seen once; the top ten hold around 10%. These data belong to a study of T cell responses to AZD1222 COVID-19 vaccine. V lost 4 bases, J lost 3 bases, and 17 bases lay in between. This CDR3 is 16 amino acids long. Germline loops: CDR1 SGHDT, CDR2 YYEEEE. The chain combines TRBV5-6 with TRBJ2-1; D assignment may be TRBD1 or TRBD2 (5 bases each). This TCR was recovered from an adult in good health. The source was peripheral blood, collected on day 0 of MenACWY control vaccination. The CDR3 DNA sequence: TGTGCCAGCAGCCAATCCGGGGCCGAAGTCTACAATGAGCAGTTCTTC. Translated: CASSQSGAEVYNEQFF. The full variable domain, in which reference TRBV5-6 and TRBJ2-1 provide the parts outside the CDR3, is DAGVTQSPTHLIKTRGQQVTLRCSPKSGHDTVSWYQQALGQGPQFIFQYYEEEERQRGNFPDRFSGHQFPNYSSELNVNALLLGDSALYLCASSQSGAEVYNEQFFGPGTRLTVL.